This record covers a single TCR beta chain. The antigen remains unidentified. This CDR3 comprises 15 residues. The V and J ends lost 6 bases and 0 bases respectively, with 9 bases between them. Germline CDR1 and CDR2: MDHEN and SYDVKM. This sample stems from a study of beta chain features in type 1 diabetes. In the study overall: Healthy donors and patients had similar age, gender and cell yields. Examination of sorted cells across all samples involved over 95 million cells. Findings and limits, study-wide: More deletions and fewer insertions at VDJ junctions were found in patients with type 1 diabetes. In all four CD4+ subsets, TCRB CDR3 length was significantly, moderately reduced in type 1 diabetes. Naive, central memory and Treg TCRB repertoires seemed to resemble each other more closely in patients than they did in healthy donors.

Every isolated RNA sample was fully reverse transcribed, so sequencing captured expressed TCRB transcripts. This table comes from immunoSEQ multiplex PCR, and its TCRdb copy is limited to in-frame clones, with some not included. The sample includes 350,000 to 450,000 clones, roughly 12% of them seen just once. The source is a woman aged 18-29 years with type 1 diabetes. The chain combines TRBV28 with TRBJ2-6, with D possibly being TRBD2 (5 bases). Sequenced material: naive CD4+ T cells from blood. The CDR3 bases are TGTGCCAGCAGCACGGGGAGCTCTGGGGCCAACGTCCTGACTTTC. Encoded protein: CASSTGSSGANVLTF. Full variable domain (outside the CDR3, taken from reference TRBV28 and TRBJ2-6): DVKVTQSSRYLVKRTGEKVFLECVQDMDHENMFWYRQDPGLGLRLIYFSYDVKMKEKGDIPEGYSVSREKKERFSLILESASTNQTSMYLCASSTGSSGANVLTFGAGSRLTVL.